The 25 T cell receptor beta chains listed next were all sequenced from one sample in a study of cytomegalovirus exposure and HLA in healthy donors. Use of 60 Vbeta and 13 Jbeta primers characterized the PCR. Sequencing was performed with immunoSEQ multiplex PCR; in TCRdb, only in-frame clones are kept and a portion is missing. In the table there are approximately 150,000 clones, less than 90% of which are singletons. Sequenced material: PBMCs. These receptors all come from a man aged 30 to 45 in good health and CMV-seronegative.

V and J are TRBV5-1 and TRBJ1-2, with D tentatively TRBD1 (6 bases). With 7 bases removed from V and 7 bases from J, the gap between germline ends came to 20 bases. The germline V gene has CDR1 SGHRS and CDR2 YFSETQ. This CDR3 spans 14 amino acids. The DNA of the CDR3 is TGCGCCAGCCGAACAGGGTTCAATCCTCGTGGCTACACCTTC. Its protein is CASRTGFNPRGYTF.

The chain uses TRBV19 and TRBJ1-5; the D gene is possibly TRBD1 (5 bases). The CDR3 consists of 13 residues. Deletions cut 7 bases from V and 7 bases from J, with 14 bases between. Germline values: CDR1 LNHDA, CDR2 SQIVND (reference sequence). DNA of the CDR3: TGTGCCAGTACCAGGACACTTGACCAGCCCCAGCATTTT. Protein product: CASTRTLDQPQHF.

The table lists this clone with a count of one. The chain joins TRBV11-3 to TRBJ2-7; 10 nucleotides line up with TRBD2. Germline V lookup: CDR1 SGHNT, CDR2 YENEEA. This CDR3 comprises 16 residues. The V and J ends lost 4 bases and 3 bases, in that order; junction bases with no gene match: 9. CDR3 sequence: CASSSIAGGVGYEQYF. Written as DNA, the CDR3 is TGTGCCAGCAGCTCCATAGCGGGAGGAGTAGGCTACGAGCAGTACTTC.

The chain couples TRBV6-1 to TRBJ1-3, with D tentatively TRBD1 (5 bases). The CDR3 contains 15 residues. Per germline, CDR1 MNHNS and CDR2 SASEGT. The ends were cut back, 2 bases at V and 0 bases at J, with 8 bases in the middle. The CDR3 DNA sequence: TGTGCCAGCAGTGAAAAGACAGTCTCTGGAAACACCATATATTTT. Its protein is CASSEKTVSGNTIYF.

This clone showed up just a few times. The rearrangement joins TRBV6-5 to TRBJ2-7, with 7 nucleotides matching TRBD1. The V gene's germline CDR1 is MNHEY and CDR2 SVGAGI. With V trimmed by 2 bases and J by 6 bases, 7 bases remained unmatched. CDR3 size: 14 residues. The CDR3: CASSYNRGPSEQYF. Here the CDR3 DNA reads TGTGCCAGCAGTTACAACAGGGGTCCTAGCGAGCAGTACTTC.

This sequence joins TRBV4-1 and TRBJ2-2; TRBD2 aligns across 10 bases. CDR3 size: 19 residues. With 0 bases clipped from V and 0 bases from J, the junction kept 7 bases outside the gene matches. Per germline, CDR1 MGHRA and CDR2 YSYEKL. The CDR3 nucleotides are TGCGCCAGCAGCCAAGATCCCGGGACTAGCGACTCGAACACCGGGGAGCTGTTTTTT. Translated: CASSQDPGTSDSNTGELFF.

The rearrangement links TRBV30 to TRBJ2-3; TRBD2 aligns across 15 bases. The CDR3 spans 16 residues. The J segment lost 3 bases and the V segment lost 2 bases, leaving 3 bases of the junction unmatched. CDR1 is GTSNPN, CDR2 SVGIG, per germline (reference sequence). Here the CDR3 DNA reads TGTGCCTGGAGTATCGGGACTAGCGGGAGGACAGATACGCAGTATTTT. Encoded protein: CAWSIGTSGRTDTQYF. Based on the CDR3 plus reference TRBV30 and TRBJ2-3, the full variable domain is SQTIHQWPATLVQPVGSPLSLECTVEGTSNPNLYWYRQAAGRGLQLLFYSVGIGQISSEVPQNLSASRPQDRQFILSSKKLLLSDSGFYLCAWSIGTSGRTDTQYFGPGTRLTVL.

The chain links TRBV11-3 to TRBJ2-1; the match to TRBD1 covers 9 bases. The CDR3 is 14 residues long. Germline V gene lookup returns CDR1 SGHNT and CDR2 YENEEA. Germline trimming cut 5 bases from V and 10 bases from J; bases unmatched to any gene: 9. CDR3 sequence: CASSPGTGLVEQFF. The CDR3 nucleotides read TGTGCCAGCAGCCCCGGGACAGGGTTGGTCGAGCAGTTCTTC.

J is TRBJ1-1 and V is TRBV27; D is unresolved. Germline CDR1 reads MNHEY; CDR2 reads SMNVEV (reference sequence). The CDR3 totals 14 residues. Trimming removed 3 bases from V and 4 bases from J, with 12 bases in between. The DNA of the CDR3 is TGTGCCAGCAGTTTGGAGAGGTCGGGCACTGAAGCTTTCTTT. It is translated as CASSLERSGTEAFF.

The rearrangement links TRBV5-1 to TRBJ1-1; 8 bases match TRBD1. The V and J ends lost 3 bases and 0 bases, in that order; junction bases with no gene match: 4. CDR3 length: 15 residues. The V gene's germline CDR1 is SGHRS and CDR2 YFSETQ. CDR3 sequence reads: CASSSTTGVNTEAFF. The CDR3 coding sequence is TGCGCCAGCAGCTCCACGACAGGGGTGAACACTGAAGCTTTCTTT. Full variable domain (missing parts from reference TRBV5-1 and TRBJ1-1): KAGVTQTPRYLIKTRGQQVTLSCSPISGHRSVSWYQQTPGQGLQFLFEYFSETQRNKGNFPGRFSGRQFSNSRSEMNVSTLELGDSALYLCASSSTTGVNTEAFFGQGTRLTVV.

This clone was seen only a few times. The rearrangement joins TRBV7-2 to TRBJ2-3; D gene ambiguous. This CDR3 region has 13 residues. V was trimmed by 2 bases and J by 4 bases, leaving 7 bases between them. Germline lookup yields CDR1 SGHTA and CDR2 FQGNSA. CDR3 in amino acids: CASSLSRADTQYF. DNA of the CDR3: TGTGCCAGCAGCTTAAGTCGGGCAGATACGCAGTATTTT.

This clone was seen once. CDR3 loop: CASSLDRYQETQYF. CDR3 in DNA: TGTGCCAGCAGCTTAGACAGGTACCAAGAGACCCAGTACTTC. The chain is built from TRBV7-2 and TRBJ2-5; D perhaps matches TRBD1 (5 bases). V was pared by 1 base and J by 0 bases, with 6 bases between. CDR3 size: 14 residues. The V gene's germline CDR1 is SGHTA and CDR2 FQGNSA.

The chain links TRBV11-3 to TRBJ2-2; 9 bases fit TRBD1. From germline, CDR1 is SGHNT and CDR2 YENEEA. The CDR3 has 14 residues. V shed 7 bases and J 5 bases; nucleotides not matched to a gene: 5. For the CDR3, the DNA is TGTGCCAGCACACGACAGGGGGGGACCGGGGAGCTGTTTTTT. It yields the protein CASTRQGGTGELFF.

The chain recombines TRBV27 with TRBJ2-3, with 7 bases aligning to TRBD2. The CDR3 runs to 16 residues. The junction had 9 bases not matched to a gene; V was cut back by 3 bases and J by 3 bases. The germline gives CDR1 MNHEY, CDR2 SMNVEV (reference sequence). As DNA, the CDR3 is TGTGCCAGCAGTTTGTTTACGGGAGCGGGGACAGATACGCAGTATTTT. It translates to CASSLFTGAGTDTQYF.

The V gene is TRBV27, the J gene TRBJ2-7; 10 positions match TRBD2. Trimming at V came to 2 bases and at J to 1 base, leaving 5 bases not matched to a gene. This CDR3 has 16 amino acids. The V gene's germline CDR1 is MNHEY and CDR2 SMNVEV (reference sequence). CDR3 protein: CASSLTLAGESYEQYF. Written as DNA, the CDR3 is TGTGCCAGCAGTTTAACTCTAGCGGGAGAATCCTACGAGCAGTACTTC.

The chain employs TRBV10-3 and TRBJ2-1, with 7 bases lining up with TRBD1. V trimming: 8 bases; J trimming: 0 bases; junction bases outside the gene matches: 7. The CDR3 extends over 15 amino acids. The germline CDR1 and CDR2 sequences are ENHRY and SYGVKD. CDR3 amino acids: CAIGEQGSSYNEQFF. Written as DNA, the CDR3 is TGTGCCATCGGAGAACAGGGGAGCTCCTACAATGAGCAGTTCTTC.

V usage is TRBV4-1 and J usage is TRBJ2-4; D might be TRBD2 (6 bases). The CDR3 is 16 residues long. Trimming shortened V by 0 bases and J by 6 bases, and 15 bases separated the two germline ends. CDR1 is MGHRA, CDR2 YSYEKL, per germline. CDR3 sequence (DNA): TGCGCCAGCAGCCAAGATCCCGGGAGCGAGAGAAACATTCAGTACTTC. The encoded protein is CASSQDPGSERNIQYF.

In this sample, this clone turned up once. The genes are TRBV7-6 and TRBJ2-3; 8 bases match TRBD2. Unmatched junction bases numbered 9, after V lost 5 bases and J lost 2 bases. The CDR3 sequence is 16 residues long. The germline gives CDR1 SGHVS, CDR2 FNYEAQ. The CDR3 coding sequence is TGTGCCAGCAGCCGGGGGGGGAGCGCCCTCACAGATACGCAGTATTTT. Translated: CASSRGGSALTDTQYF.

This clone was seen only once. The V and J genes are TRBV28 and TRBJ2-2, with 14 positions matching TRBD2. J was trimmed by 3 bases and V by 5 bases; bases with no gene match: 8. This CDR3 spans 18 amino acids. Looked up from germline, CDR1 is MDHEN and CDR2 is SYDVKM. CDR3 in DNA: TGTGCCAGCAGTCTCTGGACTAGCGGGGGGATGGACACCGGGGAGCTGTTTTTT. Its translation is CASSLWTSGGMDTGELFF.

The chain couples TRBV6-1 to TRBJ2-7; 10 bases align to TRBD2. The CDR3 loop spans 12 amino acids. Germline V lookup: CDR1 MNHNS, CDR2 SASEGT. After removal of 8 bases from V and 5 bases from J, the junction contained 3 bases not matched to a gene. CDR3 DNA sequence: TGTGCCAGCGAGCGGGGGGGAAACGAGCAGTACTTC. Amino acids: CASERGGNEQYF.

The chain links TRBV5-5 to TRBJ1-1, with D possibly being TRBD1 (5 bases). This CDR3 contains 13 residues. V lost 4 bases and J 3 bases, leaving 10 bases between the germline ends. Germline V gene sequence: CDR1 SGHKS, CDR2 YYEKEE (reference sequence). The CDR3 DNA reads as TGTGCCAGCAGCCCTGACAGTCACACTGAAGCTTTCTTT. It yields the protein CASSPDSHTEAFF.

The chain carries TRBV9 and TRBJ2-1; maybe TRBD1 (7 bases). The CDR3 has 16 residues. Trimming took off 0 bases at V and 9 bases at J, with 19 bases between the two ends. CDR1 is SGDLS, CDR2 YYNGEE, per germline. CDR3 DNA: TGTGCCAGCAGCGTAGTGTGGAGCGGCCAGGGGGGTGAGCAGTTCTTC. Its protein product is CASSVVWSGQGGEQFF.

The rearrangement uses TRBV9 and TRBJ2-3; no clear D gene. Looked up from germline, CDR1 is SGDLS and CDR2 is YYNGEE. With 2 bases removed from V and 0 bases from J, the gap between germline ends came to 13 bases. CDR3 size: 16 residues. CDR3 DNA: TGTGCCAGCAGCGTCCGACACGCCACCAGCACAGATACGCAGTATTTT. Translating it yields CASSVRHATSTDTQYF.

This clone showed up just once. V usage is TRBV7-2 and J usage is TRBJ2-3; 12 bases map to TRBD2. The CDR3 loop spans 19 amino acids. Germline-derived CDR1 and CDR2 are SGHTA and FQGNSA. Trimming removed 4 bases from V and 5 bases from J; junction bases left unmatched: 16. The CDR3 reads CASSSPIRTSGKFKDTQYF. The DNA of the CDR3 is TGTGCCAGCAGCTCGCCCATCAGGACTAGCGGGAAGTTCAAAGATACGCAGTATTTT. Using reference TRBV7-2 and TRBJ2-3 for the parts outside the CDR3, the full variable domain is GAGVSQSPSNKVTEKGKDVELRCDPISGHTALYWYRQSLGQGLEFLIYFQGNSAPDKSGLPSDRFSAERTGGSVSTLTIQRTQQEDSAVYLCASSSPIRTSGKFKDTQYFGPGTRLTVL.

The J gene is TRBJ2-3, the V gene TRBV5-4; a weak D match, TRBD1 (6 bases). The CDR3 runs 15 residues. The V gene lost 1 base and the J gene lost 1 base, with 10 bases spanning the gap. Germline V gives CDR1 SGHNT, CDR2 YYREEE (reference sequence). The CDR3 reads CASSLKGVGTDTQYF. CDR3 coding DNA: TGTGCCAGCAGCTTGAAGGGGGTGGGCACAGATACGCAGTATTTT.